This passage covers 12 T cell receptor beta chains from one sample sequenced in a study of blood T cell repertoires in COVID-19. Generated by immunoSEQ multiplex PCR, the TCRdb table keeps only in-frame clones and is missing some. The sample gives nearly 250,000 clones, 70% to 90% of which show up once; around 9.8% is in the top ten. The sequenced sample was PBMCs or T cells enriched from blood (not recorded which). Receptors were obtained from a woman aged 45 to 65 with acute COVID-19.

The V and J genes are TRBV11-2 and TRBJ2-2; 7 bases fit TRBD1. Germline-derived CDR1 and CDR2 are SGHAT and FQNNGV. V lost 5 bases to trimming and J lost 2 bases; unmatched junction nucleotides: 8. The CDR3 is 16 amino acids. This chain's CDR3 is CASSVPGGRNTGELFF. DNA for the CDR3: TGTGCCAGCAGCGTACCAGGGGGTAGAAACACCGGGGAGCTGTTTTTT. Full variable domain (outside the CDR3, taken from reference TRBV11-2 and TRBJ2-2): EAGVAQSPRYKIIEKRQSVAFWCNPISGHATLYWYQQILGQGPKLLIQFQNNGVVDDSQLPKDRFSAERLKGVDSTLKIQPAKLEDSAVYLCASSVPGGRNTGELFFGEGSRLTVL.

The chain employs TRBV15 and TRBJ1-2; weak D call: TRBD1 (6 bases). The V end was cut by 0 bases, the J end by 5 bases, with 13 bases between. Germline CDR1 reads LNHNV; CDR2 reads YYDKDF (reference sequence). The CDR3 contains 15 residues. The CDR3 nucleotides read TGTGCCACCAGCAGAGAGGGGGCCTTTGAGTATGGCTACACCTTC. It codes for CATSREGAFEYGYTF.

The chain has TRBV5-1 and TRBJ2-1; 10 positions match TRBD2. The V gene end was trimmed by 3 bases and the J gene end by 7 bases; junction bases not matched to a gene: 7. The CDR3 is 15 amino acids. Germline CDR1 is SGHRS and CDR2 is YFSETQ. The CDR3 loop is CASSSLAGKENEQFF. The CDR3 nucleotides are TGCGCCAGCAGCTCACTAGCGGGGAAGGAGAATGAGCAGTTCTTC.

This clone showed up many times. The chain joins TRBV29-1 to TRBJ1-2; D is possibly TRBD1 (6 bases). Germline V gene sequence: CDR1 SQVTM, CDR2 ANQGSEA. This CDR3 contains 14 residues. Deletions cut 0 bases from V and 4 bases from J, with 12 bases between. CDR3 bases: TGCAGCGTTGAAGATCATGGGGGCGCCTATGGCTACACCTTC. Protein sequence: CSVEDHGGAYGYTF. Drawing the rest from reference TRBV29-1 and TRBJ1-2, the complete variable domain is SAVISQKPSRDICQRGTSLTIQCQVDSQVTMMFWYRQQPGQSLTLIATANQGSEATYESGFVIDKFPISRPNLTFSTLTVSNMSPEDSSIYLCSVEDHGGAYGYTFGSGTRLTVV.

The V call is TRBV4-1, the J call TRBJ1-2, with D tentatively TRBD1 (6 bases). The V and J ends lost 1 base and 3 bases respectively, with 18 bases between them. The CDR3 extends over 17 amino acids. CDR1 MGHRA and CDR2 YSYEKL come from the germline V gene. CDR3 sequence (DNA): TGCGCCAGCAGCCAAGCAAGAACGGGGGGCTTGGACTATGGCTACACCTTC. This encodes CASSQARTGGLDYGYTF.

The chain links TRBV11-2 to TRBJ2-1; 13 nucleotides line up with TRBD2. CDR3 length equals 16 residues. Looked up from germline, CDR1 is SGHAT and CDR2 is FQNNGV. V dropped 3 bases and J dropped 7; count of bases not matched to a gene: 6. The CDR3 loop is CASSFFPGLAGNEQFF. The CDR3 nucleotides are TGTGCCAGCAGCTTCTTCCCGGGACTAGCGGGGAATGAGCAGTTCTTC. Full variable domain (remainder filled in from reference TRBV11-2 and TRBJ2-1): EAGVAQSPRYKIIEKRQSVAFWCNPISGHATLYWYQQILGQGPKLLIQFQNNGVVDDSQLPKDRFSAERLKGVDSTLKIQPAKLEDSAVYLCASSFFPGLAGNEQFFGPGTRLTVL.

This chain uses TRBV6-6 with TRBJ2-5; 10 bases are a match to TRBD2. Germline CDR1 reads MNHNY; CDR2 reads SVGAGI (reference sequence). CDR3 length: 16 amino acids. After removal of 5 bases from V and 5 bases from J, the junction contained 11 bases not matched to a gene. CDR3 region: CASSTQQAGGLETQYF. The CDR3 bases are TGTGCCAGCAGTACCCAACAAGCGGGGGGGTTGGAGACCCAGTACTTC.

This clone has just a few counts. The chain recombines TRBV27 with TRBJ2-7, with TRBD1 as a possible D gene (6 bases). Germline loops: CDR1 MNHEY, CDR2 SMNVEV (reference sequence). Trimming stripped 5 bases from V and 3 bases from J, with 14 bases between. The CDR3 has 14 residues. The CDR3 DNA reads TGTGCCAGCAGTCCAAACGACAGGCGCTACGAGCAGTACTTC. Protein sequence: CASSPNDRRYEQYF.

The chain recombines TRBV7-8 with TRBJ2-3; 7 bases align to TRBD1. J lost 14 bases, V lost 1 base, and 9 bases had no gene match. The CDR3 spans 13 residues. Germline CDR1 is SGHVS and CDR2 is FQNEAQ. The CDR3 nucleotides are TGTGCCAGCAGCTTAGGTGGCGACAGGGAGCGGTATTTT. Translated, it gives CASSLGGDRERYF.

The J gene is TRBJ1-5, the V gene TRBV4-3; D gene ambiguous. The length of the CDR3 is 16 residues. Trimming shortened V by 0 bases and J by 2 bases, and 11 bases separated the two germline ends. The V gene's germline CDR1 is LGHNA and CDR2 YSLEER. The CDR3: CASSQEGHGGNQPQHF. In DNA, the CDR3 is TGCGCCAGCAGCCAAGAAGGGCACGGGGGCAATCAGCCCCAGCATTTT.

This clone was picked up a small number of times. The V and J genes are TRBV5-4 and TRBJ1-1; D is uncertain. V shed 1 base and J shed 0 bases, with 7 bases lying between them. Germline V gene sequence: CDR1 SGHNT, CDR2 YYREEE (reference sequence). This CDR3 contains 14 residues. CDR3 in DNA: TGTGCCAGCAGCTTGTACGGGGTGAACACTGAAGCTTTCTTT. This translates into CASSLYGVNTEAFF.

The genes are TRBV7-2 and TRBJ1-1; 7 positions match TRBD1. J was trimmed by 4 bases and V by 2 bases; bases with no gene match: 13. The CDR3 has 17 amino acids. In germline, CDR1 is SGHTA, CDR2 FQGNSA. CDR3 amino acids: CASSLISAGGVATEAFF. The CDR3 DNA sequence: TGTGCCAGCAGCTTAATTTCGGCAGGGGGAGTTGCCACTGAAGCTTTCTTT.